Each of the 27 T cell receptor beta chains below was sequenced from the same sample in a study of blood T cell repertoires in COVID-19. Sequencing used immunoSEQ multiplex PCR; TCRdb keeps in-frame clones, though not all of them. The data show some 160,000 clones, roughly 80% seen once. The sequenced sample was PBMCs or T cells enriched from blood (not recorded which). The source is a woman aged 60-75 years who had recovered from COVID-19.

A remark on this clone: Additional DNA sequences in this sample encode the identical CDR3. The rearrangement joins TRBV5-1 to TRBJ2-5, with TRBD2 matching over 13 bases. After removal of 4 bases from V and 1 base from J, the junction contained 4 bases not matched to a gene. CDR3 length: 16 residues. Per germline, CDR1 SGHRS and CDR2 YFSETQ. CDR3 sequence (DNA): TGCGCCAGCAGCCCAGGACTAGCGGGGGCCCAAGAGACCCAGTACTTC. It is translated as CASSPGLAGAQETQYF.

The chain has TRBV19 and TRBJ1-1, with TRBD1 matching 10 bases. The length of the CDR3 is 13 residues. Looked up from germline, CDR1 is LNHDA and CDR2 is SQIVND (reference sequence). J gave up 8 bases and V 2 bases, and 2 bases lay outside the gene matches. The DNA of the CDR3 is TGTGCCAGTAGTATAAGACAGGGGGCCGAAGCTTTCTTT. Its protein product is CASSIRQGAEAFF.

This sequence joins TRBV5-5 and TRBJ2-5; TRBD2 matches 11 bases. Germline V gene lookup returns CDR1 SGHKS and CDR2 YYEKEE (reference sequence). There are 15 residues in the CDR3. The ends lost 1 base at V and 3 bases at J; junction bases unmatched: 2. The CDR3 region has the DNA TGTGCCAGCAGCTTGATAGCGGGGGGGAAAGAGACCCAGTACTTC. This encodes CASSLIAGGKETQYF.

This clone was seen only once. The CDR3 loop is CASSPTSGGRNEQFF. CDR3 sequence (DNA): TGTGCCAGCAGCCCTACTAGCGGGGGCCGCAATGAGCAGTTCTTC. This chain uses TRBV5-6 with TRBJ2-1, with 11 bases matching TRBD2. There are 15 residues in the CDR3. The trim removed 4 bases at V and 6 bases at J, leaving 6 bases unmatched. Germline-derived CDR1 and CDR2 are SGHDT and YYEEEE.

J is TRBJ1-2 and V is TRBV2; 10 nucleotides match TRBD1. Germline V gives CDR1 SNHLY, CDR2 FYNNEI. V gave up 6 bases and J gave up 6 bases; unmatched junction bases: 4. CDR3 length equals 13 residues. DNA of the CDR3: TGTGCCAGCAGCGTGGGGACAGGGGATGGCTACACCTTC. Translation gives CASSVGTGDGYTF.

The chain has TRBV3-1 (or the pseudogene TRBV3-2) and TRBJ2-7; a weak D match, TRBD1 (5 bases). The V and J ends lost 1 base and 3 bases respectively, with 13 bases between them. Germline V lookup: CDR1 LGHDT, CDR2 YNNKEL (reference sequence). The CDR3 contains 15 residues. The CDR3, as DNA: TGTGCCAGCAGCCAAGGGTTTCAGGGATTCTACGAGCAGTACTTC. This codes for CASSQGFQGFYEQYF.

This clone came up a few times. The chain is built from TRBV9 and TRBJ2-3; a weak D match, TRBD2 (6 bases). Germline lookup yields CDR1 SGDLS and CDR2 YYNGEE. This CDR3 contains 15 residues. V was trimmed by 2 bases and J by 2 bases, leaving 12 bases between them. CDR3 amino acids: CASSVHGGYTDTQYF. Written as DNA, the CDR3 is TGTGCCAGCAGCGTTCACGGGGGATACACAGATACGCAGTATTTT. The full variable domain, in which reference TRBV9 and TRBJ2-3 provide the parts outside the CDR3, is DSGVTQTPKHLITATGQRVTLRCSPRSGDLSVYWYQQSLDQGLQFLIQYYNGEERAKGNILERFSAQQFPDLHSELNLSSLELGDSALYFCASSVHGGYTDTQYFGPGTRLTVL.

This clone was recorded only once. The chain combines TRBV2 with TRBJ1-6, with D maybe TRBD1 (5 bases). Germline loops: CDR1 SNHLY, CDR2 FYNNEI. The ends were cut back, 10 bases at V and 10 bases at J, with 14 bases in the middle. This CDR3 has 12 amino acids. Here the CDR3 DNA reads TGTGCCACAGGGCAGGGCGACTCACCCCTCCACTTT. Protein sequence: CATGQGDSPLHF. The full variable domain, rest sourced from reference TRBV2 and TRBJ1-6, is EPEVTQTPSHQVTQMGQEVILRCVPISNHLYFYWYRQILGQKVEFLVSFYNNEISEKSEIFDDQFSVERPDGSNFTLKIRSTKLEDSAMYFCATGQGDSPLHFGNGTRLTVT.

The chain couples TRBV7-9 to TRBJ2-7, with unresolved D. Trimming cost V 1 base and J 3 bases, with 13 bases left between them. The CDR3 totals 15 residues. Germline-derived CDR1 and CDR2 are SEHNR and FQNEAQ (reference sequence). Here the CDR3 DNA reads TGTGCCAGCAGCTTAGAACCATGGCAGTACTACGAGCAGTACTTC. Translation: CASSLEPWQYYEQYF.

The CDR3 DNA sequence: TGTGCCAGCAGCTTAGACGGGGGGGCCTACGAGCAGTACTTC. It encodes CASSLDGGAYEQYF. The gene calls are TRBV7-8 and TRBJ2-7; 8 bases agree with TRBD2. Germline CDR1 reads SGHVS; CDR2 reads FQNEAQ. Trimming removed 1 base from V and 2 bases from J; junction bases left unmatched: 1. There are 14 residues in the CDR3.

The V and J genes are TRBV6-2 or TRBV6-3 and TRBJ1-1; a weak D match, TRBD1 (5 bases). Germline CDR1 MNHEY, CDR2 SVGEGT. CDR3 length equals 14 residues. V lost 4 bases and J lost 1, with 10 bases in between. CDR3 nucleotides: TGTGCCAGCAGTTGGCGGGGGGAGAACACTGAAGCTTTCTTT. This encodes CASSWRGENTEAFF.

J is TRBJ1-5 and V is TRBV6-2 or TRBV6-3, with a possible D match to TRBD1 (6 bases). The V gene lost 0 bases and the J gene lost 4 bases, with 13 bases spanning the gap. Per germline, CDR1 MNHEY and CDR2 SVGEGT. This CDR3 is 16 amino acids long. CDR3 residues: CASSYSLTGANQPQHF. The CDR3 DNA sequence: TGTGCCAGCAGTTACTCGTTGACAGGCGCTAATCAGCCCCAGCATTTT.

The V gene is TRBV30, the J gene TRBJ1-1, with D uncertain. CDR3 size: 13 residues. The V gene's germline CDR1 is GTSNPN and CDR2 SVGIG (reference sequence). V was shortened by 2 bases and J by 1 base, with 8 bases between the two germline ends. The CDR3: CAWSPTRNTEAFF. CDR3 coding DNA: TGTGCCTGGAGTCCCACCAGGAACACTGAAGCTTTCTTT.

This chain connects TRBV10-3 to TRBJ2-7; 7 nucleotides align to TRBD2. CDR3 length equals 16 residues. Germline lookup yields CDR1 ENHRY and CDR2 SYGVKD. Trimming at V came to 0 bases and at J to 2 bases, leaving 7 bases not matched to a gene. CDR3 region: CAISESWPSGTYEQYF. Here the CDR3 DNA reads TGTGCCATCAGTGAGTCATGGCCTAGCGGCACCTACGAGCAGTACTTC.

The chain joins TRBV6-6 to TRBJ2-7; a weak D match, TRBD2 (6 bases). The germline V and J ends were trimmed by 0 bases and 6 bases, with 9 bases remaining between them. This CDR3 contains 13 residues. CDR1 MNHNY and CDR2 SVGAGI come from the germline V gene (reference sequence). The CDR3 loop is CASSYSTGVEQYF. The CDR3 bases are TGTGCCAGCAGTTACTCGACGGGGGTCGAGCAGTACTTC.

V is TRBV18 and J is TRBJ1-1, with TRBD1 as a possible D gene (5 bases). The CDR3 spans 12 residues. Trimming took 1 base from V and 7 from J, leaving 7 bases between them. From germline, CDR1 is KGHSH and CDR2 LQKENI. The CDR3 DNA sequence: TGTGCCAGCTCACCACAGGGGCGTGAAGCTTTCTTT. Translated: CASSPQGREAFF.

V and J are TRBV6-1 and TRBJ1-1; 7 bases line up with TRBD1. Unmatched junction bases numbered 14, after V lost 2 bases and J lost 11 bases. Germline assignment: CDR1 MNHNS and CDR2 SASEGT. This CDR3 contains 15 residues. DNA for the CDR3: TGTGCCAGCAGTGAACTAGGGGGCGCGGCCAATGGGGCTTTCTTT. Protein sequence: CASSELGGAANGAFF.

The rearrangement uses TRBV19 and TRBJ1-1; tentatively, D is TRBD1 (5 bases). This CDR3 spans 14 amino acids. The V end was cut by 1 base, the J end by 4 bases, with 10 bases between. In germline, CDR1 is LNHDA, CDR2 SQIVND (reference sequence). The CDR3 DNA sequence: TGTGCCAGTAGTATAGCGACAGTTCGCACTGAAGCTTTCTTT. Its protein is CASSIATVRTEAFF.

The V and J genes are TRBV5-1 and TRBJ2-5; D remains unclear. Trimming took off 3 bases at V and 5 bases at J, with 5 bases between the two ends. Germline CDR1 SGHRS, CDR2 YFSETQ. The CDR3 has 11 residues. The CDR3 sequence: CASSSRETQYF. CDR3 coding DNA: TGCGCCAGCAGCTCCAGGGAGACCCAGTACTTC.

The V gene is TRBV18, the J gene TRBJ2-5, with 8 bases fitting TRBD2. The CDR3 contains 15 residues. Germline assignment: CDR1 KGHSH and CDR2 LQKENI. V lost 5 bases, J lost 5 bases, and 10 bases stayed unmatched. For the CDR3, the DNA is TGTGCCAGCTCATCGAACGGGGGGGCCGAGGAGACCCAGTACTTC. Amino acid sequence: CASSSNGGAEETQYF. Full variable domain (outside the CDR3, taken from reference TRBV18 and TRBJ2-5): NAGVMQNPRHLVRRRGQEARLRCSPMKGHSHVYWYRQLPEEGLKFMVYLQKENIIDESGMPKERFSAEFPKEGPSILRIQQVVRGDSAAYFCASSSNGGAEETQYFGPGTRLLVL.

DNA of the CDR3: TGCGCCAGCAGCTTTGGACAGGGGTATGGCTACACCTTC. Protein: CASSFGQGYGYTF. The chain couples TRBV5-1 to TRBJ1-2; 9 bases match TRBD1. There are 13 residues in the CDR3. The germline CDR1 and CDR2 sequences are SGHRS and YFSETQ. V dropped 2 bases and J dropped 5; count of bases not matched to a gene: 1.

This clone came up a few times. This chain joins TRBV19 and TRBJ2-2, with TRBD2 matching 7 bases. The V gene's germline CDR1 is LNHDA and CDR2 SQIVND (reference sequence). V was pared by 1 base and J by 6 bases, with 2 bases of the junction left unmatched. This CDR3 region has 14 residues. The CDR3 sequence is CASSIAGGSGELFF. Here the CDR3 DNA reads TGTGCCAGTAGTATAGCGGGGGGATCCGGGGAGCTGTTTTTT. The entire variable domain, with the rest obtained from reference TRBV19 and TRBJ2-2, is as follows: DGGITQSPKYLFRKEGQNVTLSCEQNLNHDAMYWYRQDPGQGLRLIYYSQIVNDFQKGDIAEGYSVSREKKESFPLTVTSAQKNPTAFYLCASSIAGGSGELFFGEGSRLTVL.

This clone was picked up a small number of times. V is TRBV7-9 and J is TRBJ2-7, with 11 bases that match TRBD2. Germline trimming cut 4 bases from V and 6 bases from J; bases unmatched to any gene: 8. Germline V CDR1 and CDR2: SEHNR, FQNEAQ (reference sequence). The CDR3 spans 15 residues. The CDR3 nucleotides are TGTGCCAGCAGCTACTTAGCGGGGGGGCGAGGCGAGCAGTACTTC. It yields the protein CASSYLAGGRGEQYF.

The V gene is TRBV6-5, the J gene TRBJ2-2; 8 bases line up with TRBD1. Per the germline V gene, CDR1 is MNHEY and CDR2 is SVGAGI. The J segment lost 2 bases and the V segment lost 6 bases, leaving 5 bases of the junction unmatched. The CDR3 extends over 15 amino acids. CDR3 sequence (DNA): TGTGCCAGCAGCAACGGACAGGGAAACACCGGGGAGCTGTTTTTT. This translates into CASSNGQGNTGELFF.

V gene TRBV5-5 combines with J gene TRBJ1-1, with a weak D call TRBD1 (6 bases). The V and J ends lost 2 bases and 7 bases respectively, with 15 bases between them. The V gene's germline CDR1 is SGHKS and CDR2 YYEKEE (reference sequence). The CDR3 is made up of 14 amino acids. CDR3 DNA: TGTGCCAGCAGCTTACGGACAGTAAGGGGTGAAGCTTTCTTT. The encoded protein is CASSLRTVRGEAFF.

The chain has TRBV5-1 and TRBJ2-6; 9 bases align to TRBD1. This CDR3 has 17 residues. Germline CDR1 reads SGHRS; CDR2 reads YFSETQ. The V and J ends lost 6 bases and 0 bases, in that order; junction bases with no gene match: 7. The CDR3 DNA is TGCGCCAGCAAACCGGGACAGGGAAACTCTGGGGCCAACGTCCTGACTTTC. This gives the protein CASKPGQGNSGANVLTF.

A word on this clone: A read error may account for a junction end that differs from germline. The CDR3 DNA is TGCGCCACCAGTAGGGGGGGAGGCACTGAAGCTTTCTTT. Its translation is CATSRGGGTEAFF. The chain has TRBV10-1 and TRBJ1-1; D is perhaps TRBD1 (6 bases). The V gene's germline CDR1 is WNHNN and CDR2 SYGVQD (reference sequence). The CDR3 is 13 amino acids.